Listed here are 16 T cell receptor beta chains from one sample, sequenced in a study of T cells in Graves' hyperthyroidism and ophthalmopathy. Amplified regions were TCR beta CDR3 sequences from RNA transcripts. A first-round RT-PCR of the TCR CDR3 used the HTBI primer set. Via MiXCR, TCRdb re-called the multiplex PCR reads, giving one row per CDR3 protein. The sample yields some 300,000 distinct CDR3 sequences, more than 10% seen once. The specimen sequenced was blood. The origin of the receptors is a woman aged 25 to 45 with Graves' hyperthyroidism that later progressed to Graves' ophthalmopathy.

V gene TRBV30 combines with J gene TRBJ2-1, with 13 positions matching TRBD2. The junction had 8 bases not matched to a gene; V was cut back by 0 bases and J by 15 bases. CDR1 and CDR2 (germline): GTSNPN, SVGIG (reference sequence). The CDR3 consists of 14 residues. The CDR3 is CAWSVGLAGVERFF. CDR3 in DNA: TGTGCCTGGAGTGTTGGACTAGCGGGAGTAGAACGGTTCTTC.

On this clonotype: A much bigger clone sits one base away, suggesting this may be a read error. The chain uses TRBV18 and TRBJ1-2; the D gene is possibly TRBD1 (5 bases). The CDR3 spans 12 residues. CDR1 is KGHSH and CDR2 is LQKENI in the germline V gene. Trimming removed 6 bases at V and 8 bases at J, with 13 bases between. The DNA of the CDR3 is TGTGCCAGCTCGGACACTGAGGGCGGCTACACCTTC. Translating it yields CASSDTEGGYTF.

The CDR3, as DNA: TGTGCCAGCAGCTCAGGGACAGCTGACGAGCAGTACTTC. The encoded protein is CASSSGTADEQYF. The chain links TRBV7-8 to TRBJ2-7; 7 bases agree with TRBD1. The V gene's germline CDR1 is SGHVS and CDR2 FQNEAQ. Trimming at V came to 4 bases and at J to 5 bases, leaving 5 bases not matched to a gene. The CDR3 consists of 13 residues.

There are many counts of this clonotype. Its ends do not fully match the called genes, so a read error is possible. The chain carries TRBV28 and TRBJ1-2; TRBD1 agrees at 8 bases. Germline V gene data show CDR1 as MDHEN and CDR2 as SYDVKM. The CDR3 is 15 residues long. CDR3 region: CASSVWDRQHYGYTF. CDR3 nucleotide sequence: TGTGCCAGCAGTGTATGGGACAGGCAACACTATGGCTACACCTTC.

The chain is built from TRBV27 and TRBJ1-5, with 9 bases fitting TRBD1. This CDR3 has 17 residues. Trimming at V came to 5 bases and at J to 3 bases, leaving 11 bases not matched to a gene. CDR1 and CDR2 (germline): MNHEY, SMNVEV (reference sequence). The CDR3 coding sequence is TGTGCCAGCAGTCGGGAGGGGGTACAGGGGGCCAATCAGCCCCAGCATTTT. This encodes CASSREGVQGANQPQHF.

Note on this clonotype: A much more abundant neighbour one base away suggests this may be a read error. This sequence joins TRBV6-2 or TRBV6-3 and TRBJ1-5; 7 bases agree with TRBD1. The CDR3 spans 14 residues. Germline assignment: CDR1 MNHEY and CDR2 SVGEGT. The ends lost 7 bases at V and 7 bases at J; junction bases unmatched: 10. The CDR3 coding sequence is TGTGCCAGCAAGGGTGGAGGGGGCTGGCAGCCCCAGCATTTT. It translates to CASKGGGGWQPQHF.

This clonotype was recorded many times. The V call is TRBV18, the J call TRBJ2-2; D not certain. In germline, CDR1 is KGHSH, CDR2 LQKENI. The CDR3 has 14 amino acids. The ends were cut back, 5 bases at V and 2 bases at J, with 9 bases in the middle. The CDR3 is CASSTGDNTGELFF. Here the CDR3 DNA reads TGTGCCAGCTCAACTGGCGATAACACCGGGGAGCTGTTTTTT.

The genes are TRBV19 and TRBJ2-7; D may be TRBD1 (6 bases). The CDR3 spans 16 residues. The V and J ends lost 5 bases and 0 bases respectively, with 17 bases between them. From germline, CDR1 is LNHDA and CDR2 SQIVND (reference sequence). The CDR3 bases are TGTGCCAGTAGTGTTCTTGGGGTGGACAGCTCCTACGAGCAGTACTTC. It codes for CASSVLGVDSSYEQYF.

In its sample, this clonotype was seen many times. The rearrangement links TRBV6-1 to TRBJ2-7, with D possibly TRBD2 on 6 matching bases. The V end lost 6 bases, the J end lost 2 bases, and 14 bases lay between the germline ends. Germline V gene data show CDR1 as MNHNS and CDR2 as SASEGT. The CDR3 extends over 14 amino acids. CDR3 region: CASRRGTGAYEQYF. In DNA, the CDR3 is TGTGCCAGCAGGCGCGGGACGGGGGCCTACGAGCAGTACTTC.

This clonotype was found many times. The genes are TRBV18 and TRBJ1-4, with a possible D match to TRBD1 (5 bases). The CDR3 loop spans 14 amino acids. The V gene lost 2 bases and the J gene lost 5 bases, with 9 bases spanning the gap. The germline V gene has CDR1 KGHSH and CDR2 LQKENI. The CDR3 DNA reads as TGTGCCAGCTCACCAAGCCAGGGCAATGAAAAACTGTTTTTT. Its translation: CASSPSQGNEKLFF. The entire variable domain, with the rest obtained from reference TRBV18 and TRBJ1-4, is as follows: NAGVMQNPRHLVRRRGQEARLRCSPMKGHSHVYWYRQLPEEGLKFMVYLQKENIIDESGMPKERFSAEFPKEGPSILRIQQVVRGDSAAYFCASSPSQGNEKLFFGSGTQLSVL.

This clonotype was recorded at least ten times. The chain employs TRBV30 and TRBJ2-1; D is uncertain. The V gene's germline CDR1 is GTSNPN and CDR2 SVGIG (reference sequence). CDR3 length: 16 residues. Between the trimmed V and J ends, which lost 1 base and 2 bases, there was a span of 15 bases. In DNA, the CDR3 is TGTGCCTGGAGTGGCTGGAGAGCGAGTACCTACAATGAGCAGTTCTTC. Encoded protein: CAWSGWRASTYNEQFF.

This clonotype has a count of ten or more. The rearrangement links TRBV3-1 to TRBJ2-1, with unresolved D. Trimming stripped 0 bases from V and 9 bases from J, with 12 bases between. Per the germline V gene, CDR1 is LGHDT and CDR2 is YNNKEL (reference sequence). The CDR3 is made up of 14 amino acids. The CDR3 DNA follows: TGTGCCAGCAGCCAAGATCTGCAAATGGGTGAGCAGTTCTTC. The encoded protein is CASSQDLQMGEQFF.

This clonotype came up many times. This chain connects TRBV6-2 or TRBV6-3 to TRBJ2-1; the D gene is possibly TRBD2 (7 bases). Trimming took off 6 bases at V and 5 bases at J, with 17 bases between the two ends. This CDR3 has 15 residues. Per the germline V gene, CDR1 is MNHEY and CDR2 is SVGEGT. The CDR3 nucleotides read TGTGCCAGCAGCCGGGGGGCTAGCGGTAACAATGAGCAGTTCTTC. Protein: CASSRGASGNNEQFF.

The sample holds many counts of this clonotype. V usage is TRBV13 and J usage is TRBJ2-5; D may correspond to TRBD1 or TRBD2 (6 bases each). V shed 4 bases and J shed 5 bases, with 14 bases lying between them. This CDR3 comprises 14 residues. CDR1 PRHDT and CDR2 FYEKMQ come from the germline V gene (reference sequence). CDR3 DNA sequence: TGTGCCAGCAGCTCCCCGGGGGCGAGTGAGACCCAGTACTTC. Translation gives CASSSPGASETQYF.

This chain connects TRBV5-1 to TRBJ1-2, with 7 bases fitting TRBD1. Looked up from germline, CDR1 is SGHRS and CDR2 is YFSETQ. Unmatched junction bases numbered 10, after V lost 0 bases and J lost 2 bases. The CDR3 has 17 amino acids. For the CDR3, the DNA is TGCGCCAGCAGCTTGGCCAGTGACGCAGGGGGGAACTATGGCTACACCTTC. Its translation: CASSLASDAGGNYGYTF.

At least ten counts were recorded for this clonotype. The J gene is TRBJ1-1, the V gene TRBV11-3; D is uncertain. The germline V gene has CDR1 SGHNT and CDR2 YENEEA. Trimming pared 5 bases from V and 2 bases from J, leaving 6 bases between. The length of the CDR3 is 12 residues. The CDR3 protein is CASSASNTEAFF. The CDR3 DNA follows: TGTGCCAGCAGCGCCTCAAACACTGAAGCTTTCTTT.